The 14 T cell receptor beta chains below all came from one sample that was sequenced in a study of blood T cells in healthy people across ages. Sample-barcoded 5' priming and a J-beta primer mix drove a second PCR of 7 to 11 cycles. TCRdb redid the calling of the 5' RACE reads with MiXCR, one entry per CDR3 protein. The table shows fewer than 900,000 distinct CDR3 sequences, with around 36% occurring only once. The source material was blood. These receptor sequences come from a man aged 18 to 29 in good health.

The chain has TRBV20-1 and TRBJ1-1; D gene ambiguous. Trimming shortened V by 6 bases and J by 5 bases, and 19 bases separated the two germline ends. Per germline, CDR1 DFQATT and CDR2 SNEGSKA (reference sequence). The CDR3 spans 14 residues. CDR3 nucleotides: TGCAGTGCCCTATTAGGACCTCTGAGGACTGAAGCTTTCTTT. Translating it yields CSALLGPLRTEAFF.

The chain is built from TRBV9 and TRBJ1-3; possibly TRBD1 for D (6 bases). V was trimmed by 3 bases and J by 8 bases, leaving 15 bases between them. Per the germline V gene, CDR1 is SGDLS and CDR2 is YYNGEE. This CDR3 has 14 amino acids. The CDR3 is CASSGSGHLDTIYF. CDR3 in DNA: TGTGCCAGCAGCGGATCGGGACACTTAGACACCATATATTTT.

This clonotype occurred a few times. The gene calls are TRBV10-3 and TRBJ2-7; tentative D call: TRBD2 (5 bases). This CDR3 has 15 amino acids. Germline CDR1 is ENHRY and CDR2 is SYGVKD. The V and J ends lost 4 bases and 0 bases respectively, with 13 bases between them. The DNA for the CDR3 is TGTGCCATCAGTGCTCGGGGTCAGGACTCCTACGAGCAGTACTTC. It encodes CAISARGQDSYEQYF.

This clonotype has a handful of counts. This chain connects TRBV2 to TRBJ2-7; D might be TRBD1 or TRBD2, each matching 5 bases. This CDR3 spans 15 amino acids. Germline CDR1 reads SNHLY; CDR2 reads FYNNEI. V was trimmed by 6 bases and J by 2 bases, leaving 17 bases between them. The CDR3 bases are TGTGCCAGCAGCCCCTCCGGGACCTTAACCTACGAGCAGTACTTC. Protein: CASSPSGTLTYEQYF.

As regards this clonotype: The junction and the germline gene differ at one end; a read error may be behind it. This sequence joins TRBV4-1 and TRBJ2-5, with TRBD2 matching over 12 bases. The CDR3 has 16 amino acids. Looked up from germline, CDR1 is MGHRA and CDR2 is YSYEKL. The DNA of the CDR3 is TGTGCCAGCAGCCAACCTACTAGCGGGGGGAACAATGAGCAGTACTTC. Its protein is CASSQPTSGGNNEQYF.

The chain combines TRBV3-1 with TRBJ2-3, with D possibly TRBD2 on 5 matching bases. V lost 4 bases and J 0 bases, leaving 11 bases between the germline ends. This CDR3 is 15 amino acids long. The germline gives CDR1 LGHDT, CDR2 YNNKEL (reference sequence). The CDR3 protein is CASSRAVTSTDTQYF. The CDR3 nucleotides read TGTGCCAGCAGCCGAGCGGTAACTAGCACAGATACGCAGTATTTT.

This clonotype came up a few times. The rearrangement joins TRBV6-2 or TRBV6-3 to TRBJ1-2; 7 bases line up with TRBD1. V shed 5 bases, J shed 6 bases, and the junction held 9 bases outside the gene matches. The CDR3 extends over 14 amino acids. Germline CDR1 is MNHEY and CDR2 is SVGEGT. The CDR3: CASSHERGRDGYTF. CDR3 coding DNA: TGTGCCAGCAGTCACGAGAGGGGGCGTGATGGCTACACCTTC.

The V and J genes are TRBV20-1 and TRBJ1-2, with a possible D match to TRBD1 (6 bases). Trimming took 0 bases from V and 2 from J, leaving 13 bases between them. The CDR3 is made up of 15 amino acids. Germline loops: CDR1 DFQATT, CDR2 SNEGSKA (reference sequence). The CDR3 DNA reads as TGCAGTGCTAGAGATTTAAGGGGGACAAACTATGGCTACACCTTC. Its translation: CSARDLRGTNYGYTF.

CDR3 residues: CASSQVSGGITYEQYF. The CDR3 DNA sequence: TGTGCCAGCAGCCAGGTTAGCGGGGGAATTACCTACGAGCAGTACTTC. The V call is TRBV4-2, the J call TRBJ2-5, with 9 bases identical to TRBD2. The J call may not be correct, given that the DNA end is closer to TRBJ2-7. Looked up from germline, CDR1 is LGHNA and CDR2 is YNFKEQ. The CDR3 is 16 residues long.

This clonotype has a single count. The chain couples TRBV12-3 or TRBV12-4 to TRBJ2-2, with unresolved D. The V end lost 9 bases, the J end lost 6 bases, and 8 bases lay between the germline ends. This CDR3 is 11 amino acids long. CDR3 DNA sequence: TGTGCCAGTGGTTGGGCCGGGGAGCTGTTTTTT. This gives the protein CASGWAGELFF.

V and J are TRBV6-5 and TRBJ2-1, with 10 bases aligning to TRBD2. The germline gives CDR1 MNHEY, CDR2 SVGAGI. V trimming: 5 bases; J trimming: 6 bases; junction bases outside the gene matches: 7. CDR3 length: 15 residues. CDR3 residues: CASSPTSGARNEQFF. The CDR3 bases are TGTGCCAGCAGTCCAACTAGCGGGGCCCGCAATGAGCAGTTCTTC.

CDR3 in amino acids: CSATSSADRADYGYTF. The CDR3, as DNA: TGCAGTGCTACCTCCTCCGCCGACAGGGCGGACTATGGCTACACCTTC. The V gene is TRBV20-1, the J gene TRBJ1-2; TRBD1 matches at 7 bases. Looked up from germline, CDR1 is DFQATT and CDR2 is SNEGSKA (reference sequence). The CDR3 totals 16 residues. J lost 3 bases, V lost 4 bases, and 14 bases had no gene match.

This clonotype has at least ten counts. The rearrangement joins TRBV29-1 to TRBJ2-7; the D gene is possibly TRBD2 (6 bases). This CDR3 comprises 12 residues. Germline loops: CDR1 SQVTM, CDR2 ANQGSEA. The V end was cut by 1 base, the J end by 7 bases, with 11 bases between. This chain's CDR3 is CSVEGSGGEQYF. Written as DNA, the CDR3 is TGCAGCGTTGAAGGTAGCGGAGGGGAGCAGTACTTC.

The chain joins TRBV12-3 or TRBV12-4 to TRBJ2-3, with 8 bases matching TRBD2. Trimming took 5 bases from V and 5 from J; bases not matched to a gene: 6. The CDR3 totals 14 residues. This chain's CDR3 is CASSVGGGKDTQYF. The DNA of the CDR3 is TGTGCCAGCAGTGTAGGCGGGGGGAAAGATACGCAGTATTTT.